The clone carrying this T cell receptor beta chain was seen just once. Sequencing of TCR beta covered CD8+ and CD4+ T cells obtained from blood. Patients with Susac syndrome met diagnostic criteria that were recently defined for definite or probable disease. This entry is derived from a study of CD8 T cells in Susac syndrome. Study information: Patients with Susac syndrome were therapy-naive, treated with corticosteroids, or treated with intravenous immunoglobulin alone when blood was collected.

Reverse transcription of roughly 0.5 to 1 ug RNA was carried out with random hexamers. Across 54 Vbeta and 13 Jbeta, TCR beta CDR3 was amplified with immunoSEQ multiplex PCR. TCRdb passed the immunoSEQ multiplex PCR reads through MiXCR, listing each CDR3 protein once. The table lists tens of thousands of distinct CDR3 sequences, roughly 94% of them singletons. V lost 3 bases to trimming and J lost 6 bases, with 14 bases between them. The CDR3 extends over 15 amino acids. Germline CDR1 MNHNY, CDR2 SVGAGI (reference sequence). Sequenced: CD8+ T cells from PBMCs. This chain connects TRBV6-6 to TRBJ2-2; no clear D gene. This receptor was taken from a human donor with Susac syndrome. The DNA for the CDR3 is TGTGCCAGCAGTTATCCTGATTGGGTGGCCGGGGAGCTGTTTTTT. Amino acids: CASSYPDWVAGELFF.